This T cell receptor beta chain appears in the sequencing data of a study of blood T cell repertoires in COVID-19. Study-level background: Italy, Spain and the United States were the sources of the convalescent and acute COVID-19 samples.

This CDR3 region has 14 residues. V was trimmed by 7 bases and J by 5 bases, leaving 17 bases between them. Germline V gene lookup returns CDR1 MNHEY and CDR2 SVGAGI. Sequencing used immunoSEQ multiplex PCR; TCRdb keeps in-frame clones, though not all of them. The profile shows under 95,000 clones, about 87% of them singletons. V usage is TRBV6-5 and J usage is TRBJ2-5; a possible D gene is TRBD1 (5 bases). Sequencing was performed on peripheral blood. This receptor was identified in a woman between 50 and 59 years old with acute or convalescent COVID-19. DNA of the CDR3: TGTGCCAGCAAGAAGGGGATAGCATCGGAGACCCAGTACTTC. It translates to CASKKGIASETQYF.